The rows below give T cell receptor beta chains drawn from one sample of a study of T cell responses to AZD1222 COVID-19 vaccine. Assay: immunoSEQ multiplex PCR; the TCRdb copy retains only in-frame clones and omits some. The data contain some 47,000 clones, approximately 83% of them singletons. The sample was peripheral blood, taken on day 0 of AZD1222 vaccination. Receptors originate from an adult in good health. The CDR3 runs from the conserved cysteine through the conserved F or W. D genes are given only for firm matches. Clone sizes are given selectively: once, few, many, or a class where the clone is expanded.

v_call	clone_size	j_call	d_call	cdr3_aa	cdr3_nt
TRBV2	.	TRBJ2-7	TRBD1	CASRDGQGYEQYF	TGTGCCAGCAGGGACGGACAGGGCTACGAGCAGTACTTC
TRBV5-1	.	TRBJ1-3	.	CASSLGFPAPGNTIYF	TGCGCCAGCAGCTTGGGATTTCCCGCCCCTGGAAACACCATATATTTT
TRBV19	.	TRBJ1-6	.	CASSISQTSPLHF	TGTGCCAGTAGTATTTCGCAGACTTCACCCCTCCACTTT
TRBV6-5	few	TRBJ1-2	.	CASRPNGRNYGYTF	TGTGCCAGCAGGCCCAATGGACGGAACTATGGCTACACCTTC
TRBV7-9	.	TRBJ2-4	.	CASSLERAGWAKNIQYF	TGTGCCAGCAGCTTAGAACGGGCAGGGTGGGCCAAAAACATTCAGTACTTC
TRBV5-1	.	TRBJ2-7	.	CASSRDGWLESEQYF	TGCGCCAGCAGCCGGGACGGTTGGTTGGAAAGCGAGCAGTACTTC
TRBV29-1	.	TRBJ2-1	.	CSGQRAVLAEQFF	TGCAGCGGTCAAAGGGCCGTCCTTGCGGAGCAGTTCTTC
TRBV5-1	.	TRBJ2-5	.	CASSLGLAGETQYF	TGCGCCAGCAGCTTGGGCCTAGCCGGAGAGACCCAGTACTTC
TRBV27	.	TRBJ2-1	.	CASSLRSGRGGLYNEQFF	TGTGCCAGCAGTTTACGATCGGGCAGGGGCGGTCTCTACAATGAGCAGTTCTTC
TRBV12-3/TRBV12-4	.	TRBJ1-5	.	CASSPTEGQPQHF	TGTGCCAGCAGTCCGACAGAGGGTCAGCCCCAGCATTTT
TRBV21-1	.	TRBJ2-1	.	CASMTGVMDNEQFF	TGTGCCAGTATGACGGGGGTTATGGACAATGAGCAGTTCTTC
TRBV9	.	TRBJ1-2	TRBD1	CASSAGTGIGFGGYTF	TGTGCCAGCAGCGCTGGGACAGGCATAGGATTTGGTGGCTACACCTTC
TRBV18	.	TRBJ2-5	TRBD2	CASSPFGTRGQETQYF	TGTGCCAGCTCACCTTTTGGGACTAGGGGCCAAGAGACCCAGTACTTC
TRBV28	.	TRBJ1-6	.	CASNTYRDSYNSPLHF	TGTGCCAGCAACACTTACAGGGACTCCTATAATTCACCCCTCCACTTT
TRBV2	.	TRBJ2-1	.	CASSFLAAVEFF	TGTGCCAGCAGTTTTTTAGCGGCAGTGGAGTTCTTC
TRBV28	.	TRBJ2-5	TRBD2	CASSLLTSGQETQYF	TGTGCCAGCAGTTTATTGACTAGCGGCCAAGAGACCCAGTACTTC
TRBV6-2/TRBV6-3	.	TRBJ1-5	.	CASSLGGGIGNQPQHF	TGTGCCAGCAGCTTGGGGGGGGGCATTGGCAATCAGCCCCAGCATTTT
TRBV19	.	TRBJ2-1	.	CASSGTGGVNEQFF	TGTGCCAGTAGTGGAACAGGGGGGGTGAATGAGCAGTTCTTC
TRBV12-3/TRBV12-4	.	TRBJ2-7	TRBD2	CASSRLAVEQYF	TGTGCCAGCAGCAGACTAGCGGTCGAGCAGTACTTC
TRBV7-9	few	TRBJ2-7	TRBD2	CASSLAASGSSTYEQYF	TGTGCCAGCAGCTTAGCGGCTAGCGGCTCGTCAACCTACGAGCAGTACTTC
TRBV28	.	TRBJ2-1	TRBD2	CASSPWGSGSSNEQFF	TGTGCCAGCAGCCCCTGGGGTAGCGGGAGTTCGAATGAGCAGTTCTTC
TRBV28	.	TRBJ2-4	.	CASSLTGALAKNIQYF	TGTGCCAGCAGTTTAACCGGGGCTTTAGCCAAAAACATTCAGTACTTC
TRBV7-2	.	TRBJ2-5	.	CASTPPGQETQYF	TGTGCCAGCACCCCCCCCGGACAAGAGACCCAGTACTTC
TRBV2	.	TRBJ1-2	TRBD1	CASILRQGHYGYTF	TGTGCCAGCATACTTAGACAGGGACACTATGGCTACACCTTC
TRBV14	.	TRBJ2-6	.	CASSPNGVSGANVLTF	TGTGCCAGCAGCCCCAATGGGGTTTCTGGGGCCAACGTCCTGACTTTC
TRBV6-1	.	TRBJ2-3	TRBD1	CASSGFGTGSTDTQYF	TGTGCCAGCAGTGGCTTCGGGACAGGGTCCACAGATACGCAGTATTTT
TRBV10-1	.	TRBJ2-5	TRBD2	CASSETTSGRLGSQYF	TGCGCCAGCAGTGAGACTACGAGCGGGAGGTTAGGGTCCCAGTACTTC
TRBV29-1	once	TRBJ2-3	TRBD2	CSVERAGGIDTQYF	TGCAGCGTTGAGCGAGCGGGAGGGATAGATACGCAGTATTTT
TRBV30	.	TRBJ1-4	.	CAWSVQVQGKLFF	TGTGCCTGGAGTGTACAGGTCCAGGGAAAACTGTTTTTT
TRBV5-6	.	TRBJ1-4	.	CASSSTWATNEKLFF	TGTGCCAGCAGCTCCACGTGGGCAACTAATGAAAAACTGTTTTTT
TRBV25-1	.	TRBJ1-5	.	CASSESGGGNQPQHF	TGTGCCAGCAGTGAATCTGGGGGAGGCAATCAGCCCCAGCATTTT
TRBV10-3	.	TRBJ1-6	.	CATQGGVSPLHF	TGTGCCACTCAGGGAGGGGTTTCACCCCTCCACTTT
TRBV28	.	TRBJ2-3	.	CAIMRQGSTDTQYF	TGTGCCATCATGAGGCAGGGAAGCACAGATACGCAGTATTTT
TRBV28	.	TRBJ1-2	.	CASSLRQLLYGYTF	TGTGCCAGCAGTTTACGTCAGCTCCTATATGGCTACACCTTC
TRBV7-2	.	TRBJ2-5	TRBD2	CASSSRTSLVTQYF	TGTGCCAGCAGCTCAAGGACTAGCTTGGTGACCCAGTACTTC
TRBV12-3/TRBV12-4	.	TRBJ2-7	.	CASSSPRHEQYF	TGTGCCAGCAGTTCGCCCCGCCACGAGCAGTACTTC